These T cell receptor beta chains were read from a single sample in a study of cytomegalovirus exposure and HLA in healthy donors. Profiled with immunoSEQ multiplex PCR; TCRdb holds only in-frame clones, not every one. This sample has roughly 100,000 clones, with 70% found just once. Specimen: PBMCs. Receptor source: a man aged 40-49 years in good health and CMV-seropositive. CDR3s include the opening cysteine and the closing phenylalanine or tryptophan. Fields, in order: clone size, J gene, V gene, CDR3 length, D gene, CDR3 DNA, CDR3 protein. D genes are given only for firm matches. Not all rows give a size; the values are once, few, many and, for expanded clones, a class.

. TRBJ2-1 TRBV27 13 . TGTGCCAGCAGTACTAGCTCCTACAATGAGCAGTTCTTC CASSTSSYNEQFF
. TRBJ2-3 TRBV14 14 . TGTGCCAGCAACCTAAGGAGGTCCACAGATACGCAGTATTTT CASNLRRSTDTQYF
. TRBJ1-5 TRBV2 15 TRBD1 TGTGCCAGCAGCAGGGACAGGGGACGACGCTCTCCCCAGCATTTT CASSRDRGRRSPQHF
once TRBJ2-1 TRBV29-1 15 TRBD1 TGCAGCGTTGAAGCCGGACAGGGGGCATACAATGAGCAGTTCTTC CSVEAGQGAYNEQFF
. TRBJ1-2 TRBV7-9 15 TRBD1 TGTGCCAGCAGCTTACTGACAGGGGATGATGGTGGCTACACCTTC CASSLLTGDDGGYTF
. TRBJ1-5 TRBV15 13 . TGTGCCACCAGCAGAGCCCAGACAACCCCCCAGCATTTT CATSRAQTTPQHF
. TRBJ2-1 TRBV2 14 . TGTGCCAGCATTCCGGAGAGCTCCTACAATGAGCAGTTCTTC CASIPESSYNEQFF
. TRBJ2-3 TRBV13 15 TRBD2 TGTGCCAGCAGCTTAGTAACGGGAGGAGCAGATACGCAGTATTTT CASSLVTGGADTQYF
few TRBJ1-5 TRBV6-1 18 . TGTGCCAGCAGTGTTTCCAGGGTGATGGCCGGGTACAATCAGCCCCAGCATTTT CASSVSRVMAGYNQPQHF
. TRBJ2-1 TRBV5-1 16 TRBD2 TGCGCCAGCAGCTTACCGTCCCACGGGAGGGCCCATGAGCAGTTCTTC CASSLPSHGRAHEQFF
once TRBJ1-1 TRBV7-3 15 . TGTGCCAGCAGTATGGGGGGTGGGGCGGGCACTGAAGCTTTCTTT CASSMGGGAGTEAFF
. TRBJ2-7 TRBV4-1 14 TRBD1 TGCGCCAGCAGCGATAGGACAGGGGCCTACGAGCAGTACTTC CASSDRTGAYEQYF
. TRBJ2-1 TRBV6-8 14 TRBD2 TGTGCCAGCAGTTCCCCAGCGGGGGGACTTGAGCAGTTCTTC CASSSPAGGLEQFF
. TRBJ1-2 TRBV19 14 . TGTGCCAGTAGTCCGGGGATAGGAGGCTATGGCTACACCTTC CASSPGIGGYGYTF
few TRBJ2-3 TRBV29-1 14 . TGCAGCGTTGCCCCAGGGACTGGGACAGATACGCAGTATTTT CSVAPGTGTDTQYF
. TRBJ1-1 TRBV9 13 . TGTGCCAGCAGCGGATACAGGAACACTGAAGCTTTCTTT CASSGYRNTEAFF
. TRBJ2-2 TRBV28 15 . TGTGCCAGCAGTCCCGAACAGGGCGCCACCGGGGAGCTGTTTTTT CASSPEQGATGELFF
. TRBJ2-1 TRBV27 11 . TGTGCCAGCATGACAGGTATGGAGCAGTTCTTC CASMTGMEQFF
. TRBJ2-2 TRBV6-4 8 . TGTGCCAGCCCCGGTGGGCTTTTT CASPGGLF
. TRBJ1-1 TRBV7-9 15 . TGTGCCAGCAGCTTAGCGGCGGGTCTTGGCACTGAAGCTTTCTTT CASSLAAGLGTEAFF
. TRBJ2-7 TRBV5-1 14 TRBD2 TGCGCCAGCAGCTTGGATAGCGGGTCCTACGAGCAGTACTTC CASSLDSGSYEQYF
. TRBJ1-1 TRBV7-2 13 . TGTGCCAGCAGCTACAGGGTCCCAGGGGAAGCTTTCTTT CASSYRVPGEAFF
. TRBJ2-5 TRBV5-1 11 . TGCGCCAGCAGCTTACTAGAGACCCAGTACTTC CASSLLETQYF
. TRBJ1-1 TRBV4-1 19 . TGCGCCAGCACTCGATTTGGCGGGGGAGGACAGAGAATGAACACTGAAGCTTTCTTT CASTRFGGGGQRMNTEAFF
. TRBJ1-2 TRBV6-1 13 . TGTGCCGAAGGGAGGCTCCAAGGGGATGGCTACACCTTC CAEGRLQGDGYTF
once TRBJ1-1 TRBV27 14 . TGTGCCAGCAGTCCGGGACTACCCAACACTGAAGCTTTCTTT CASSPGLPNTEAFF
. TRBJ2-1 TRBV2 13 TRBD2 TGTGCCAGCAGGCCCAGGGACTACGATGAGCAGTTCTTC CASRPRDYDEQFF
few TRBJ2-2 TRBV19 15 TRBD2 TGTGCCAGTAGCGGGACTAGCGGTAACACCGGGGAGCTGTTTTTT CASSGTSGNTGELFF
. TRBJ2-7 TRBV6-1 15 TRBD2 TGTGCCAGCAGCCTTAGCGGGCAGGTCTCCTACGAGCAGTACTTC CASSLSGQVSYEQYF
. TRBJ2-2 TRBV25-1 14 TRBD1 TGTGCCAGCGGGCTGACAGGGCCCACCGGGGAGCTGTTTTTT CASGLTGPTGELFF
. TRBJ2-3 TRBV27 13 . TGTGCCAGCAGTTCACAGGGACCAGATACGCAGTATTTT CASSSQGPDTQYF
. TRBJ1-2 TRBV6-6 12 . TGTGCCAGCAGTTATGGGGGAGGTGGCTACACCTTC CASSYGGGGYTF
. TRBJ1-6 TRBV30 12 . TGTGCCTGGAATCGAGGGAATTCACCCCTCCACTTT CAWNRGNSPLHF
few TRBJ2-2 TRBV10-1 14 . TGCGCCAGCAGTGCGGTTAGTGTGGCCGGGGAGCTGTTTTTT CASSAVSVAGELFF
. TRBJ2-6 TRBV7-2 14 . TGTGCCAGCCGAACAGCCTCTGGGGCCAACGTCCTGACTTTC CASRTASGANVLTF
. TRBJ1-5 TRBV6-6 16 . TGTGCCAGCAGTTACGTCTCAGGGGTGAGCAATCAGCCCCAGCATTTT CASSYVSGVSNQPQHF
. TRBJ2-1 TRBV10-1 16 . TGCGCCAGCAGTGCGGAGGGCGGGTGGTCCTACAATGAGCAGTTCTTC CASSAEGGWSYNEQFF
few TRBJ2-5 TRBV11-1 14 TRBD2 TGTGCCAGCGAGCCGGATAGCGGGACTGAGACCCAGTACTTC CASEPDSGTETQYF
. TRBJ2-7 TRBV5-1 12 . TGCGCCAGCACCGAGAACTCCTACGAGCAGTACTTC CASTENSYEQYF
. TRBJ2-3 TRBV7-8 17 TRBD1 TGTGCCAGCAGCTCCCACCTCGGAGACAGGGTGCCAGATACGCAGTATTTT CASSSHLGDRVPDTQYF
few TRBJ2-2 TRBV5-1 15 . TGCGCCAGCAGCTTGGCAGGGGCTAACACCGGGGAGCTGTTTTTT CASSLAGANTGELFF
. TRBJ2-7 TRBV7-9 12 . TGTGCCAGCAGCCGACCGCAGGGGGAGCAGTACTTC CASSRPQGEQYF
. TRBJ2-1 TRBV5-1 14 . TGCGCCAGCCGATCAGGACAAAACTACAATGAGCAGTTCTTC CASRSGQNYNEQFF
few TRBJ2-5 TRBV6-6 14 TRBD2 TGTGCCACCAGTAGAGGCGGGGGAGTGGAGACCCAGTACTTC CATSRGGGVETQYF
. TRBJ2-3 TRBV6-1 12 . TGTGCCAGCACCTTATCCACAGATACGCAGTATTTT CASTLSTDTQYF
few TRBJ2-3 TRBV29-1 12 . TGCAGCGTCGTTACTACCGAGGATACGCAGTATTTT CSVVTTEDTQYF
few TRBJ2-7 TRBV6-5 14 TRBD2 TGTGCCAGCAGGCGGGGGGGCGTTGAGTTGGAGCAGTACTTC CASRRGGVELEQYF
. TRBJ2-1 TRBV27 15 . TGTGCCAGCAGTTTATGGGCCGGAATATACAATGAGCAGTTCTTC CASSLWAGIYNEQFF
. TRBJ2-7 TRBV11-2 11 . TGTGCCAGCAGCTCCCACTACGAGCAGTACTTC CASSSHYEQYF
. TRBJ2-7 TRBV29-1 12 . TGCAGCGTCGCTGGAGCCGCCTACGAGCAGTACTTC CSVAGAAYEQYF
few TRBJ2-6 TRBV5-1 15 . TGCGCCAGCAGCTTGGCCCACTCTGGGGCCAACGTCCTGACTTTC CASSLAHSGANVLTF
. TRBJ1-3 TRBV9 16 . TGTGCCAGCAGCTCGAGGCGGACTGACTCTGGAAACACCATATATTTT CASSSRRTDSGNTIYF
. TRBJ1-2 TRBV5-1 15 TRBD1 TGCGCCAGCAGCTTACAGGGGTCGTCCTCCAATGGCTACACCTTC CASSLQGSSSNGYTF
few TRBJ2-5 TRBV19 14 . TGTGCCAGTAGTATAGTTTCCGGAGAAGAGACCCAGTACTTC CASSIVSGEETQYF
. TRBJ1-1 TRBV5-1 14 TRBD1 TGCGCCAGCAGCTTCACAGGGGAGAGCACTGAAGCTTTCTTT CASSFTGESTEAFF
. TRBJ2-1 TRBV29-1 13 TRBD2 TGCAGCGTTGAAGCGGGACTAGCAAATGAGCAGTTCTTC CSVEAGLANEQFF
. TRBJ2-7 TRBV2 13 . TGTGCCAGCCGCAGGACGGGGGGCCGAGAGCAGTACTTC CASRRTGGREQYF
. TRBJ2-3 TRBV5-4 11 . TGTGCCAGCAGCTTGCAAGATACGCAGTATTTT CASSLQDTQYF
. TRBJ1-1 TRBV30 15 . TGTGCCTGGAGTGTCCGAATTCATACGAGCACTGAAGCTTTCTTT CAWSVRIHTSTEAFF